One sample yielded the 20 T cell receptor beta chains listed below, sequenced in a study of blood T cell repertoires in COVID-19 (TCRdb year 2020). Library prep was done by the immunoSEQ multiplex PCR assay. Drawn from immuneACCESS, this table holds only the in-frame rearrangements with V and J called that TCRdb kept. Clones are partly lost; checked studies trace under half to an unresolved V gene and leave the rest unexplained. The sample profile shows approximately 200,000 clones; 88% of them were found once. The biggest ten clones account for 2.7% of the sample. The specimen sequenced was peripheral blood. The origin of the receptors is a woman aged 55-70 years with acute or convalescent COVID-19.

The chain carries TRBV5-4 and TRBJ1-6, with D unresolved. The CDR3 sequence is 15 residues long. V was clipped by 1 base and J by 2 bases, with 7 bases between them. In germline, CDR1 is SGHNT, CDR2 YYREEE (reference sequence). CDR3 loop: CASSLRGTYNSPLHF. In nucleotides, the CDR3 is TGTGCCAGCAGCTTGCGGGGAACCTATAATTCACCCCTCCACTTT.

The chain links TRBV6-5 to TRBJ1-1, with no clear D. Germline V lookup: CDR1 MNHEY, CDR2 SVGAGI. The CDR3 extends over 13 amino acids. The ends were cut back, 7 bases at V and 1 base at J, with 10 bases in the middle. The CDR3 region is CASMVGRNTEAFF. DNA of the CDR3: TGTGCCAGCATGGTCGGGAGGAACACTGAAGCTTTCTTT.

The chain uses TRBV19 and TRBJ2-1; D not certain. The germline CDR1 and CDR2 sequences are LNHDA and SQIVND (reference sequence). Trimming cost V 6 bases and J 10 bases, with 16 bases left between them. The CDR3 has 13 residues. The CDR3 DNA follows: TGTGCCAGTAGCCGTTACTCCGTTGAAGAGCAGTTCTTC. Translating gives CASSRYSVEEQFF.

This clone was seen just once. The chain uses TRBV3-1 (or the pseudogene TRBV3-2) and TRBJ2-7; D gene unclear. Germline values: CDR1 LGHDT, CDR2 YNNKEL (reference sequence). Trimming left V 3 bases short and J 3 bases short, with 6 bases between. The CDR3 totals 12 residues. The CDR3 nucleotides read TGTGCCAGCAGCCAGGCCAGCTACGAGCAGTACTTC. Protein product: CASSQASYEQYF.

This chain's CDR3 is CASGLGMVGTEAFF. The CDR3 DNA is TGTGCTAGTGGTTTGGGTATGGTCGGTACTGAAGCTTTCTTT. This chain links TRBV12-5 with TRBJ1-1; D is unclear. Trimming shortened V by 1 base and J by 5 bases, and 11 bases separated the two germline ends. The CDR3 loop spans 14 amino acids. Germline lookup yields CDR1 LGHNT and CDR2 FRNRAP.

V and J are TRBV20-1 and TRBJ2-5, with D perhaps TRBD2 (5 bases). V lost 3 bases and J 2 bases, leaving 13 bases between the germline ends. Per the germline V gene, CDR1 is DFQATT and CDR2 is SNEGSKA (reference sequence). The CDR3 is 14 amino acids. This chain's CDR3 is CSASVRRLQETQYF. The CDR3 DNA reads TGCAGTGCTAGTGTCCGGAGACTACAAGAGACCCAGTACTTC.

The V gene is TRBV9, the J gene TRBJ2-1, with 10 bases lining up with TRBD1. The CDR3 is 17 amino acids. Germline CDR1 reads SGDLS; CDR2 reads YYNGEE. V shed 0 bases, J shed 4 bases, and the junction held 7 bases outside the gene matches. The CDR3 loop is CASSVAPDRGGYNEQFF. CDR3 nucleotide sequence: TGTGCCAGCAGCGTAGCTCCGGACAGGGGGGGTTACAATGAGCAGTTCTTC.

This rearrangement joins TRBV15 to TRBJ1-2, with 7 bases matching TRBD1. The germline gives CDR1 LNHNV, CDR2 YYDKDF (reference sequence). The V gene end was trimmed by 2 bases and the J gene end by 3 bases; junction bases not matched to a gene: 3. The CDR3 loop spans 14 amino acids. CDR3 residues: CATSRRTGDYGYTF. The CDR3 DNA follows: TGTGCCACCAGCAGACGTACAGGGGACTATGGCTACACCTTC.

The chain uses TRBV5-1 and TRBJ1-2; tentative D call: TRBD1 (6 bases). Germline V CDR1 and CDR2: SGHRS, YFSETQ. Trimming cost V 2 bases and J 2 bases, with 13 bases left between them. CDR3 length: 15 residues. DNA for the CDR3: TGCGCCAGCAGCTTAGGAGGCAGGGGCAACTATGGCTACACCTTC. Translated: CASSLGGRGNYGYTF.

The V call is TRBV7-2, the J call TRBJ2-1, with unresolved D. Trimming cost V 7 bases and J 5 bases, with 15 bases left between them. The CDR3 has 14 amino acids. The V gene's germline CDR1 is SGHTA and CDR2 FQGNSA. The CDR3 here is CASTPQASDNEQFF. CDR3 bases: TGTGCCAGCACCCCCCAGGCGTCCGACAATGAGCAGTTCTTC.

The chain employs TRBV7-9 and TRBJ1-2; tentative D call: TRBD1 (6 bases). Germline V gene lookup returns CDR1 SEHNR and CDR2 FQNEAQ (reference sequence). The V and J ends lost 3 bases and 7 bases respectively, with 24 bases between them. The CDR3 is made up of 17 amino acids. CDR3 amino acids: CASSFLGQNPALSGYTF. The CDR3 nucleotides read TGTGCCAGCAGCTTCCTCGGACAGAACCCAGCCCTGAGTGGCTACACCTTC.

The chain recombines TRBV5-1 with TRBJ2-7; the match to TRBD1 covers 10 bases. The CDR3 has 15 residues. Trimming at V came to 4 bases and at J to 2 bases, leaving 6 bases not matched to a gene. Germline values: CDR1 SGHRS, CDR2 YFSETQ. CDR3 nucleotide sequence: TGCGCCAGCAGCCCGGGACAGGGGAACGCCTACGAGCAGTACTTC. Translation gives CASSPGQGNAYEQYF.

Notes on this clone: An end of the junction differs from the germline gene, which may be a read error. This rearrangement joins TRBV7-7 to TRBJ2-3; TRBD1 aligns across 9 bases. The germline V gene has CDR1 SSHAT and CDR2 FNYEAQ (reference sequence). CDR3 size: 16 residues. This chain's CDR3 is CASSKGRDRGTDTQYF. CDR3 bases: TGTGCTAGCAGCAAGGGCCGGGACAGGGGCACAGATACGCAGTATTTT.

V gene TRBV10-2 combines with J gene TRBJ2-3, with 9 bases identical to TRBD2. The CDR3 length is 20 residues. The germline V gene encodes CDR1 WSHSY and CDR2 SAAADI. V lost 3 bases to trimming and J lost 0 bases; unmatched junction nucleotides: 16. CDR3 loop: CASSDVGGGALAYSTDTQYF. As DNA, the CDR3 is TGCGCCAGCAGTGATGTCGGCGGGGGGGCATTAGCCTATAGCACAGATACGCAGTATTTT.

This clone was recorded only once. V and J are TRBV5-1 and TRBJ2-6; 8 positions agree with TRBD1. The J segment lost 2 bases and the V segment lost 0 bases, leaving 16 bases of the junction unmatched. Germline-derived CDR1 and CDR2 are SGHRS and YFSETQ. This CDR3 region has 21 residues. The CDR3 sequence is CASSLAPLGQGISTGANVLTF. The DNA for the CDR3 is TGCGCCAGCAGCTTGGCCCCACTCGGACAGGGTATATCGACTGGGGCCAACGTCCTGACTTTC.

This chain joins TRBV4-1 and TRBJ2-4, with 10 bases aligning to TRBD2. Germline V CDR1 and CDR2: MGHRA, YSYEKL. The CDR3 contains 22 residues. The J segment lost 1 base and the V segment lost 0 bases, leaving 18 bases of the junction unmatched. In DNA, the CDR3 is TGCGCCAGCAGCCAAGATGTGCTAGCGGGGGTGGTTGGCGGATTGGCCAAAAACATTCAGTACTTC. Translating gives CASSQDVLAGVVGGLAKNIQYF.

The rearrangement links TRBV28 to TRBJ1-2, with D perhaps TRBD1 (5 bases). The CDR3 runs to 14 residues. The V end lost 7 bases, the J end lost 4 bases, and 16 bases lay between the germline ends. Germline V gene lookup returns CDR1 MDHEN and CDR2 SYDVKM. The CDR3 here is CASTLIRGGYGYTF. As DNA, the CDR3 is TGTGCCAGCACTCTCATCCGGGGGGGCTATGGCTACACCTTC.

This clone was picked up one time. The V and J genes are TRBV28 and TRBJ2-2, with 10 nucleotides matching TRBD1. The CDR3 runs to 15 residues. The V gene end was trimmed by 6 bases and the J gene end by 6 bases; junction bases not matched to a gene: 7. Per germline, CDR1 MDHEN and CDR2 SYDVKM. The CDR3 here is CASRPTGGASGELFF. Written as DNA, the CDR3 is TGTGCCAGCAGACCGACAGGGGGCGCCTCCGGGGAGCTGTTTTTT.

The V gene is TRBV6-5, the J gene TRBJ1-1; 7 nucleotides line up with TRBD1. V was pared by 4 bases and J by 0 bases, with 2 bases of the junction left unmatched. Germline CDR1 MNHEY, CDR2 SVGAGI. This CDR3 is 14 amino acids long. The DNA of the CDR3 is TGTGCCAGCAGTTCTACAGGGGTGAACACTGAAGCTTTCTTT. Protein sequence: CASSSTGVNTEAFF.

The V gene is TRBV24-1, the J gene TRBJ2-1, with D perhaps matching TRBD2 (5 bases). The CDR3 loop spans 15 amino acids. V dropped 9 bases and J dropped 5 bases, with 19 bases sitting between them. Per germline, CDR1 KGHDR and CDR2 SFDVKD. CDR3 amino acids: CATAGGGRTNNEQFF. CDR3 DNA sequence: TGTGCCACCGCCGGTGGCGGGCGGACCAACAATGAGCAGTTCTTC.